This record looks at one TCR beta chain sequence and its context. The antigen remains unidentified. Isolation yielded PBMCs, at least 6 million per sample, in every case. This entry comes from a study of blood T cells in healthy people across ages. Findings of the study overall: Unknown donor CMV status possibly confounded expanded clonotype changes. Naive T cell percentage and TCR beta diversity correlated strongly.

A second PCR of about 6 to 12 cycles used a sample-barcoded 5' primer and a J-beta primer mix. Each TCR beta cDNA got a 12-nucleotide random molecular identifier. TCRdb called the 5' RACE reads again in MiXCR, with one record for every CDR3 protein. This sample yields about 720,000 distinct CDR3 sequences, of which about a fifth are seen a single time; around a fifth belongs to the top ten. V lost 4 bases and J lost 4, with 6 bases in between. This CDR3 comprises 12 residues. Germline assignment: CDR1 MNHNS and CDR2 SASEGT. This receptor was taken from a man between 65 and 85 years old in good health. The V call is TRBV6-1, the J call TRBJ2-3; D remains ambiguous. Material for sequencing was blood. The CDR3 DNA sequence: TGTGCCAGCAGTGGCCAAGCAGATACGCAGTATTTT. It translates to CASSGQADTQYF.